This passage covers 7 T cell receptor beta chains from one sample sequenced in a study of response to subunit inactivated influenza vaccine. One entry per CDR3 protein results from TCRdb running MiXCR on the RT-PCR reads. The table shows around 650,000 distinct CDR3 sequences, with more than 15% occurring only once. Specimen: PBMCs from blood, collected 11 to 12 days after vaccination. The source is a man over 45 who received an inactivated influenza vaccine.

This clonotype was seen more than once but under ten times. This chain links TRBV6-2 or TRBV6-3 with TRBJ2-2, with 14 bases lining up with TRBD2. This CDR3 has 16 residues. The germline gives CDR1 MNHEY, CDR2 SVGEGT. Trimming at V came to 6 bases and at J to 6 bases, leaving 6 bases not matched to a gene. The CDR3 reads CASSRLAGGPSGELFF. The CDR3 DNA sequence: TGTGCCAGCAGCCGACTAGCGGGAGGGCCCTCCGGGGAGCTGTTTTTT.

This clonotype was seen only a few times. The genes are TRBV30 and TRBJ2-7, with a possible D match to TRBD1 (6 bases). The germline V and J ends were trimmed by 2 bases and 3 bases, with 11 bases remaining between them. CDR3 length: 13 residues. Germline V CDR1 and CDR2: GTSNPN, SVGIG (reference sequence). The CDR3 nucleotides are TGTGCCTGGAGTTCTCAGGGGCTCTACGAGCAGTACTTC. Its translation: CAWSSQGLYEQYF.

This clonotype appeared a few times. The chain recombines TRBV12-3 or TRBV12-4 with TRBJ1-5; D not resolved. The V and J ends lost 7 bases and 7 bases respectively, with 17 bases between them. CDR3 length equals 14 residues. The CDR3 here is CASNTRAPGQPQHF. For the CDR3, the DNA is TGTGCCAGCAACACGAGGGCGCCCGGACAGCCCCAGCATTTT.

DNA of the CDR3: TGTGCCAGCAGCCAACCCATCAGGGCCAGGGCCCGCGGCACTGAAGCTTTCTTT. Its protein product is CASSQPIRARARGTEAFF. The rearrangement joins TRBV7-8 to TRBJ1-1; tentatively, D is TRBD1 (5 bases). The CDR3 spans 18 residues. V shed 5 bases and J shed 4 bases, with 26 bases lying between them. Per the germline V gene, CDR1 is SGHVS and CDR2 is FQNEAQ. The variable domain in full, with the rest retrieved from reference TRBV7-8 and TRBJ1-1, is GAGVSQSPRYKVAKRGQDVALRCDPISGHVSLFWYQQALGQGPEFLTYFQNEAQLDKSGLPSDRFFAERPEGSVSTLKIQRTQQEDSAVYLCASSQPIRARARGTEAFFGQGTRLTVV.

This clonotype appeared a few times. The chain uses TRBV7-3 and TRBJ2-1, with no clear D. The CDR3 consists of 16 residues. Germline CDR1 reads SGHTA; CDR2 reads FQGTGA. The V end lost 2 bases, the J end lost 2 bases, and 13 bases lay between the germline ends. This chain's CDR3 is CASSLLASKAYNEQFF. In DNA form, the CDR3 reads TGTGCCAGCAGCTTATTAGCATCTAAGGCCTACAATGAGCAGTTCTTC.

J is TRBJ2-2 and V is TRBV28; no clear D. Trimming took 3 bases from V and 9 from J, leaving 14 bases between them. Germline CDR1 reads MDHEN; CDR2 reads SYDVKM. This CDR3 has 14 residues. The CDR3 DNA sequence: TGTGCCAGCAGTTTGTTTGCCTCTCCGAGGGAGCTGTTTTTT. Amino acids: CASSLFASPRELFF.

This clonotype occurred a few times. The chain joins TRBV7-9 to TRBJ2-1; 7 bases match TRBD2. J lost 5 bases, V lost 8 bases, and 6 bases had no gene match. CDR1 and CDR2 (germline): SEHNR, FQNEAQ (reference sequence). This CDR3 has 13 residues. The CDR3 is CASGLAVNNEQFF. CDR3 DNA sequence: TGTGCCAGCGGTCTAGCGGTAAACAATGAGCAGTTCTTC.